This is a list of T cell receptor beta chains from one sample in a study of T cell responses to AZD1222 COVID-19 vaccine. The data were produced by immunoSEQ multiplex PCR, yet TCRdb's version contains in-frame clones alone and is incomplete. The sample has 130,000 or so clones, around 92% seen once. Sequenced material: peripheral blood, taken on day 0 of AZD1222 vaccination. These receptors all stem from an adult in good health. Each CDR3 is given with its conserved first and last residue. Fields, in order: V gene, CDR3 length, D gene, J gene, clone size, CDR3 DNA, CDR3 protein. A D gene is named only where the DNA matches it firmly. Some rows have no size entry. The others give once, few or many, or a class for an expanded clone.

>TRBV2|13|.|TRBJ1-5|.
TGTGCCAGCAGTAAAATACAGGGATGGCCCCAGCATTTT
CASSKIQGWPQHF
>TRBV14|15|TRBD2|TRBJ2-1|.
TGTGCCAGCAGCCAGAATTTAGCGGGATGGGGTGAGCAGTTCTTC
CASSQNLAGWGEQFF
>TRBV10-1|13|.|TRBJ2-3|.
TGCGCCAGACCGGGACTCTGCACAGATACGCAGTATTTT
CARPGLCTDTQYF
>TRBV5-1|15|.|TRBJ2-7|once
TGCGCCAGCAGCTTGGAAGGCCAGTTCGCCTACGAGCAGTACTTC
CASSLEGQFAYEQYF
>TRBV4-1|14|.|TRBJ1-5|.
TGCGCCAGCAGCCAGGACTATAGCAATCAGCCCCAGCATTTT
CASSQDYSNQPQHF
>TRBV6-1|11|.|TRBJ2-7|once
TGTGCCAGCAGTGAAGGGTACGAGCAGTACTTC
CASSEGYEQYF
>TRBV19|20|TRBD2|TRBJ2-4|.
TGTGCCAGTAGTATAGATGGGGGCGGGAGGGCCCTCGGAGCCAAAAACATTCAGTACTTC
CASSIDGGGRALGAKNIQYF
>TRBV5-5|14|.|TRBJ2-5|.
TGTGCCAGCAGGTCAGGCGGGCAGCAAGAGACCCAGTACTTC
CASRSGGQQETQYF
>TRBV2|12|.|TRBJ2-1|.
TGTGCCAGCAATTCAGCAGGGTTTGAGCAGTTCTTC
CASNSAGFEQFF
>TRBV5-8|15|TRBD1|TRBJ2-3|once
TGTGCCAGCAGCATTACAGGGGAACGGGTGGATACGCAGTATTTT
CASSITGERVDTQYF
>TRBV5-8|15|.|TRBJ1-5|.
TGTGCCAGCAGCCCTCGGGACCATAGCAATCAGCCCCAGCATTTT
CASSPRDHSNQPQHF
>TRBV27|14|.|TRBJ2-1|.
TGTGCCAGCAGTCCCCCCCCAGGCTACAATGAGCAGTTCTTC
CASSPPPGYNEQFF
>TRBV6-5|15|.|TRBJ1-3|.
TGTGCCAGCAGCTTTAACAGCGGCCAAGGAAACACCATATATTTT
CASSFNSGQGNTIYF
>TRBV7-8|14|.|TRBJ1-5|.
TGTGCCAGCAGCTTAGCGCAGGAGGGTCAGCCCCAGCATTTT
CASSLAQEGQPQHF
>TRBV9|12|.|TRBJ2-2|.
TGTGCCAGCACCCGACAGATCGGGGAGCTGTTTTTT
CASTRQIGELFF
>TRBV9|18|TRBD1|TRBJ1-3|.
TGTGCCAGCAGCAACCGGGACAGGGCGGCGGTAGGTGGAAACACCATATATTTT
CASSNRDRAAVGGNTIYF
>TRBV27|15|.|TRBJ1-4|.
TGTGCCAGAATCCATACTGCAGGGTTTTATGAAAAACTGTTTTTT
CARIHTAGFYEKLFF
>TRBV5-1|15|.|TRBJ2-2|.
TGCGCCAGCACATTGGAGGGACAGAACACCGGGGAGCTGTTTTTT
CASTLEGQNTGELFF
>TRBV5-1|14|.|TRBJ1-1|.
TGCGCCAGCAGCTTTCAACAGGGTGGGACTGAAGCTTTCTTT
CASSFQQGGTEAFF
>TRBV6-5|14|.|TRBJ2-7|.
TGTGCCAGCAGTATCACAGGGACGGCAGGCGAGCAGTACTTC
CASSITGTAGEQYF
>TRBV19|15|TRBD1|TRBJ1-2|.
TGTGCCAGTAGTGGAGGGACAGGGGGAGACTATGGCTACACCTTC
CASSGGTGGDYGYTF
>TRBV5-1|12|.|TRBJ2-3|.
TGCGCCAGCAGGGATTCCACAGATACGCAGTATTTT
CASRDSTDTQYF
>TRBV28|12|.|TRBJ1-1|.
TGTGCCAGCAGTCTCCCACTCGTAGGAGCTTTCTTT
CASSLPLVGAFF
>TRBV27|15|TRBD1|TRBJ1-5|.
TGTGCCAGCAGTTTATTTGGGACAGTCCATCAGCCCCAGCATTTT
CASSLFGTVHQPQHF
>TRBV29-1|14|.|TRBJ2-3|.
TGCAGCGTTGTTGGGGGAGTATCCGCAGATACGCAGTATTTT
CSVVGGVSADTQYF
>TRBV27|13|.|TRBJ1-5|.
TGTGCCAGCAGTTTCGGTGGCAATCAGCCCCAGCATTTT
CASSFGGNQPQHF
>TRBV5-1|13|.|TRBJ1-6|once
TGCGCCAGCAGCTTGGGGGGGGGTTCACCCCTCCACTTT
CASSLGGGSPLHF